The following is a T cell receptor (beta chain) sequence with its context. TCRdb's table, derived via immunoSEQ multiplex PCR, lists solely in-frame clones and lacks some. The sample consists of about 250,000 clones, 87% of them appearing once. This CDR3 region has 15 residues. Germline values: CDR1 SGHRS, CDR2 YFSETQ. The V end lost 4 bases, the J end lost 0 bases, and 13 bases lay between the germline ends. The sample originates from a study of blood T cell repertoires in COVID-19. Turning to the study itself: PBMCs, B-cell-depleted T cells, or T cells were the source of the cDNA or gDNA that made up the material.

Material: peripheral blood. This receptor was obtained from a man between 18 and 29 years old with active or convalescent COVID-19. The genes are TRBV5-1 and TRBJ1-1; D not resolved. CDR3 bases: TGCGCCAGCAGCCCCCCCCACGGGGTGAACACTGAAGCTTTCTTT. Translating it yields CASSPPHGVNTEAFF.